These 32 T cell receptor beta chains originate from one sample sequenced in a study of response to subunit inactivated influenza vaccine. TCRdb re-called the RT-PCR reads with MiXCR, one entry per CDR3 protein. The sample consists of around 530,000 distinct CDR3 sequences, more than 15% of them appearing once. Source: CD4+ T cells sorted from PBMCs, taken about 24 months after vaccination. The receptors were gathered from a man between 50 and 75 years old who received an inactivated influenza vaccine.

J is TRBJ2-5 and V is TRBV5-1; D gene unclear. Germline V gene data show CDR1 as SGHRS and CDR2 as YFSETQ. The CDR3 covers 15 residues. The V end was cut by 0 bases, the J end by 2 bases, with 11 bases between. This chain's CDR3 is CASSLASGSQETQYF. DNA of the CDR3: TGCGCCAGCAGCTTGGCCTCGGGCAGTCAAGAGACCCAGTACTTC.

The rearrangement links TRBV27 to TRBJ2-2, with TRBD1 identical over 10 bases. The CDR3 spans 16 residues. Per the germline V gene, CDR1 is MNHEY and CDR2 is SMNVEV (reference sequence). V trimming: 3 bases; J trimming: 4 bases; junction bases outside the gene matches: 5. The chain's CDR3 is CASSFLRTGGTGELFF. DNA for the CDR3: TGTGCCAGCAGTTTCTTAAGGACAGGGGGCACCGGGGAGCTGTTTTTT.

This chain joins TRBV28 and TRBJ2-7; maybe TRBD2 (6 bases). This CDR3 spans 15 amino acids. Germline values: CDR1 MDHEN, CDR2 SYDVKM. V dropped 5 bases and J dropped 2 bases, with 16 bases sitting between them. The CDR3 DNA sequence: TGTGCCAGCAGTCCGACCGGGAGAGGGGCCTACGAGCAGTACTTC. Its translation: CASSPTGRGAYEQYF.

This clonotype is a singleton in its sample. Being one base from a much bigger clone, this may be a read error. In DNA form, the CDR3 reads TGTACCATCAGTGATTCGGGACAGGGGAATAAAAACATTCAGTACTTC. This translates into CTISDSGQGNKNIQYF. The gene calls are TRBV10-3 and TRBJ2-4; TRBD1 aligns across 10 bases. The CDR3 is 16 amino acids. The germline gives CDR1 ENHRY, CDR2 SYGVKD.

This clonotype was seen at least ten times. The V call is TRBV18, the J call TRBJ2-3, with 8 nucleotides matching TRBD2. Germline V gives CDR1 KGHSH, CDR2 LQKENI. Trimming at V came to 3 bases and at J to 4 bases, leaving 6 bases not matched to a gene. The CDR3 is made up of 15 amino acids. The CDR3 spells CASSPRGGEADTQYF. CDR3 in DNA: TGTGCCAGCTCACCTCGGGGGGGCGAGGCAGATACGCAGTATTTT.

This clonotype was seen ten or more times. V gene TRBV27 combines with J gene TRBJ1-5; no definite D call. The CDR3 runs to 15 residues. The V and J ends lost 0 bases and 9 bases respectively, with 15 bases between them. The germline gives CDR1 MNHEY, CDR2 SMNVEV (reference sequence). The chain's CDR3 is CASSLSGVFKVPQHF. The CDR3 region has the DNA TGTGCCAGCAGTTTATCTGGGGTGTTCAAGGTGCCCCAGCATTTT.

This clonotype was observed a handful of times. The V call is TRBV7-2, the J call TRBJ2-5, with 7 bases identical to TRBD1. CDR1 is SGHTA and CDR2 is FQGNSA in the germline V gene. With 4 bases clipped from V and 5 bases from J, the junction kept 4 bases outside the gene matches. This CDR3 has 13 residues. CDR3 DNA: TGTGCCAGCAGCTCGGACAGGTTGGAGACCCAGTACTTC. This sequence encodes CASSSDRLETQYF. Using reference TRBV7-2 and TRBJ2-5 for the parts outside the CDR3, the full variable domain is GAGVSQSPSNKVTEKGKDVELRCDPISGHTALYWYRQSLGQGLEFLIYFQGNSAPDKSGLPSDRFSAERTGGSVSTLTIQRTQQEDSAVYLCASSSDRLETQYFGPGTRLLVL.

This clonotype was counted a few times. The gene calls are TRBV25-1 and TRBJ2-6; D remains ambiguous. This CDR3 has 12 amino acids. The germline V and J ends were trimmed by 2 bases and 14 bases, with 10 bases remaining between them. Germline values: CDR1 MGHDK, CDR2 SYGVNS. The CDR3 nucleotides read TGTGCCAGCAGTGAAGGCGTGAATATCCTGACTTTC. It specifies CASSEGVNILTF. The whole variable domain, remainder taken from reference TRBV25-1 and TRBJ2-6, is EADIYQTPRYLVIGTGKKITLECSQTMGHDKMYWYQQDPGMELHLIHYSYGVNSTEKGDLSSESTVSRIRTEHFPLTLESARPSHTSQYLCASSEGVNILTFGAGSRLTVL.

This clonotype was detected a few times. The CDR3 here is CASSPRATVNTGELFF. DNA for the CDR3: TGTGCCAGCTCACCACGCGCGACAGTGAACACCGGGGAGCTGTTTTTT. This chain links TRBV18 with TRBJ2-2; D perhaps matches TRBD1 (5 bases). The CDR3 runs 16 residues. CDR1 and CDR2 (germline): KGHSH, LQKENI. V gave up 1 base and J gave up 1 base, with 10 bases separating them.

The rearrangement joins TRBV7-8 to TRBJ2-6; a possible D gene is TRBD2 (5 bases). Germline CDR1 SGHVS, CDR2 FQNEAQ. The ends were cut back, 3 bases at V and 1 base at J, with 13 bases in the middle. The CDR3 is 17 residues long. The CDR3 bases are TGTGCCAGCAGCTTCTCGAGCCGGGGTTCTGGGGCCAACGTCCTGACTTTC. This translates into CASSFSSRGSGANVLTF.

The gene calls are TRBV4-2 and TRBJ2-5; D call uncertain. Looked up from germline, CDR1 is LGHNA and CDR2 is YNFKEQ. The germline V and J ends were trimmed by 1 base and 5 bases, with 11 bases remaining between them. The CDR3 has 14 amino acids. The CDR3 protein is CASSQGQSRETQYF. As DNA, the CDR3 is TGTGCCAGCAGCCAAGGGCAGTCTCGGGAGACCCAGTACTTC.

The CDR3 bases are TGCAGCGTTGGCCCTGGGTCCCGCTATGGCTACACCTTC. It encodes CSVGPGSRYGYTF. J is TRBJ1-2 and V is TRBV29-1; D not certain. Trimming pared 4 bases from V and 4 bases from J, leaving 13 bases between. This CDR3 contains 13 residues. The germline CDR1 and CDR2 sequences are SQVTM and ANQGSEA.

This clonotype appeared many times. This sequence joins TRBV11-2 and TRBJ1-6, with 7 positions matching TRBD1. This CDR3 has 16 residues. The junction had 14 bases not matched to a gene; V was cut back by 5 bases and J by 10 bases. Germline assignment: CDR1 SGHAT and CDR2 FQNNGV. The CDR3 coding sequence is TGTGCCAGCAGCCGGGGACAGTGGGTGGTTAAATCACCCCTCCACTTT. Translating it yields CASSRGQWVVKSPLHF.

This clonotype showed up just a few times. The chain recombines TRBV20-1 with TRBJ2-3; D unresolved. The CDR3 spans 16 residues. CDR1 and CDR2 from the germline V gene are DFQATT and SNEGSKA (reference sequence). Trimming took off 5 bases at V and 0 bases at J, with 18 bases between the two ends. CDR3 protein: CSALTPAGLSTDTQYF. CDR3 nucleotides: TGCAGTGCTCTCACCCCCGCTGGGCTTAGCACAGATACGCAGTATTTT.

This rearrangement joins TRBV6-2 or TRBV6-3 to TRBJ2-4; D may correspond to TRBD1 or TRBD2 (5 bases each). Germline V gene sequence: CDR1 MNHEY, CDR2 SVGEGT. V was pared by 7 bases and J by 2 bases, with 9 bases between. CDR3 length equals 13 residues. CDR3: CASTEGPKNIQYF. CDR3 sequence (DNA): TGTGCCAGCACAGAGGGGCCCAAAAACATTCAGTACTTC.

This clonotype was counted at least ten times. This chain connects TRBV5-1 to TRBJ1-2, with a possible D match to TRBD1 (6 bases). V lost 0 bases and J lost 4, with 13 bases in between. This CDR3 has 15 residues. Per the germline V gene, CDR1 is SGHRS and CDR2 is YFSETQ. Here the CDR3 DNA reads TGCGCCAGCAGCTTGGCGCCGGGACACCGCTATGGCTACACCTTC. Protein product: CASSLAPGHRYGYTF.

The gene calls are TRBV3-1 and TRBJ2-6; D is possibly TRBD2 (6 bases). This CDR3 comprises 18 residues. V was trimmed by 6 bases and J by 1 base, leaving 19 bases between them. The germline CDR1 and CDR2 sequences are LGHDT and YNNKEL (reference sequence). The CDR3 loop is CASRPRGGPRSGANVLTF. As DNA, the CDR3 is TGTGCCAGCAGACCCCGGGGAGGCCCAAGGTCTGGGGCCAACGTCCTGACTTTC.

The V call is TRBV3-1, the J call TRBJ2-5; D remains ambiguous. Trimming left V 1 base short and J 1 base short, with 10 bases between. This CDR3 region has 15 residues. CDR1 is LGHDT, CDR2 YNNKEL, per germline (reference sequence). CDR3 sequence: CASSQVMGSQETQYF. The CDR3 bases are TGTGCCAGCAGCCAAGTAATGGGGTCCCAAGAGACCCAGTACTTC.

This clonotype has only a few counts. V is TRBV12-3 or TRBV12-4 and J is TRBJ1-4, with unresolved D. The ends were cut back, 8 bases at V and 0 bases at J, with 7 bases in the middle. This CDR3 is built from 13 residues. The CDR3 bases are TGTGCCAGCCAACTCACAACTAATGAAAAACTGTTTTTT. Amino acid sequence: CASQLTTNEKLFF.

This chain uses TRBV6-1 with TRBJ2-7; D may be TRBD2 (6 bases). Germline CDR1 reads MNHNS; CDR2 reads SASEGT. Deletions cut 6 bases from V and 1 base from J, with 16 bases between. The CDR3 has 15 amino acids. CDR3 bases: TGTGCCAGCAGACCAATCGGGCTAGCGTCCTACGAGCAGTACTTC. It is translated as CASRPIGLASYEQYF.

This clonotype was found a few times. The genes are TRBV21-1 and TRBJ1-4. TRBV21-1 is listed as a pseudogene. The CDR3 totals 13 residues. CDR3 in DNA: TGTGCCAGCAGGGGGAGGGGATATGAAAAACTGTTTTTT. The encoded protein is CASRGRGYEKLFF.

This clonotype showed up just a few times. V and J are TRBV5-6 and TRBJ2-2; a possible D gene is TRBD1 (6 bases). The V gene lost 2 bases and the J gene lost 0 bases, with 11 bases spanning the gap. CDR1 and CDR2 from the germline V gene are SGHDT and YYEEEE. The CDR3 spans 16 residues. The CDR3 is CASSFWTAANTGELFF. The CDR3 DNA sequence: TGTGCCAGCAGCTTCTGGACAGCCGCGAACACCGGGGAGCTGTTTTTT.

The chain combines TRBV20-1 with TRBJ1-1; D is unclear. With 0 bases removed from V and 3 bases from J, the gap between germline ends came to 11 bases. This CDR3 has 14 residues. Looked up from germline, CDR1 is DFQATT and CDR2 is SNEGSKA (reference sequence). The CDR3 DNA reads TGCAGTGCTAGAGATCACCCCAGGTACACTGAAGCTTTCTTT. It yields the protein CSARDHPRYTEAFF.

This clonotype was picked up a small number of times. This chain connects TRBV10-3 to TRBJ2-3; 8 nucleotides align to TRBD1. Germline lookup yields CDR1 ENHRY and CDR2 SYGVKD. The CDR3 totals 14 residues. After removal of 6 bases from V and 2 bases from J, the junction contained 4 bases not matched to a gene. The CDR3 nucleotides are TGTGCCATCAGCCGACAGGGGCACACAGATACGCAGTATTTT. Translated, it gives CAISRQGHTDTQYF.

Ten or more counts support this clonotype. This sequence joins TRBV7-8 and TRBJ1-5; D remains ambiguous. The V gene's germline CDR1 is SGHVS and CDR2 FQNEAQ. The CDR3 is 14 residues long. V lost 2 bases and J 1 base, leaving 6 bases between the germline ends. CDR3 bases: TGTGCCAGCAGCTTACGGCACAGCAATCAGCCCCAGCATTTT. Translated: CASSLRHSNQPQHF.

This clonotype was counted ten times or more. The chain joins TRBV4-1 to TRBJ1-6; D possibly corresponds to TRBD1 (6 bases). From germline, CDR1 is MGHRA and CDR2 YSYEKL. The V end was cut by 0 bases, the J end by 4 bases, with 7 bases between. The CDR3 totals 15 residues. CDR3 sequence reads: CASSQDGQYNSPLHF. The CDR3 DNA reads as TGCGCCAGCAGCCAAGATGGACAGTATAATTCACCCCTCCACTTT.

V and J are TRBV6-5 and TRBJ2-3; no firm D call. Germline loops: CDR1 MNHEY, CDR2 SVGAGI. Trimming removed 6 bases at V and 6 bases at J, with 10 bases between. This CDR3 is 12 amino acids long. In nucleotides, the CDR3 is TGTGCCAGCAGAACCTCTGTGGATACGCAGTATTTT. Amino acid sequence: CASRTSVDTQYF.

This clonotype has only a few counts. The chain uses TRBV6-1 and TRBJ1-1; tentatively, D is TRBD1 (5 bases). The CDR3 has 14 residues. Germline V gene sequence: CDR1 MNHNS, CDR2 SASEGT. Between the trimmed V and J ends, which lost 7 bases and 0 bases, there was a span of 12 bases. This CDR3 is CASIRGGMNTEAFF. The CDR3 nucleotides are TGTGCCAGCATTCGGGGGGGAATGAACACTGAAGCTTTCTTT.

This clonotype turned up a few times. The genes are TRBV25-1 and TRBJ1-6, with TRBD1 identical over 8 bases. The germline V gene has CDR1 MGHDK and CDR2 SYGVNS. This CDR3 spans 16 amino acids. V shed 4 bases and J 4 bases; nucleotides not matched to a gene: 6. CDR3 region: CASSGMDRAYNSPLHF. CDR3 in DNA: TGTGCCAGCAGTGGAATGGACAGGGCTTATAATTCACCCCTCCACTTT.

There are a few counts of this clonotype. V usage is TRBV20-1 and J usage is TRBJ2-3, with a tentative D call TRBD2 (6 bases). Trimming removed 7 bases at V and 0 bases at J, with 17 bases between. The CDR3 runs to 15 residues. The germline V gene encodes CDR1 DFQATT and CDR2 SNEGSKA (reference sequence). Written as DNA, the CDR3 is TGCAGTGGGGTGGTAGCGGAACCGAGCACAGATACGCAGTATTTT. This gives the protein CSGVVAEPSTDTQYF.

The CDR3 nucleotides are TGTGCCAGCAGCGTAGAGCGGGGTGGCTACACCTTC. It codes for CASSVERGGYTF. The chain couples TRBV9 to TRBJ1-2; no clear D gene. Germline-derived CDR1 and CDR2 are SGDLS and YYNGEE. Trimming removed 0 bases at V and 7 bases at J, with 7 bases between. This CDR3 is built from 12 residues.

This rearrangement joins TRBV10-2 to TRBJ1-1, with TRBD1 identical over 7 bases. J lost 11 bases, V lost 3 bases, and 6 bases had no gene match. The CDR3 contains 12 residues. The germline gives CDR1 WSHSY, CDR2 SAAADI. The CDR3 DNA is TGCGCCAGCAGTGATCAAGACAGGGAGGCTTTCTTT. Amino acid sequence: CASSDQDREAFF.